The following is a T cell receptor (beta chain) sequence with its context. Its specificity is not known. This entry belongs to a study of T cells after yellow fever vaccination. Study results and limitations: The CD4 compartment and the CD8 compartment contained a small share of clonotypes in common.

UMIs and a universal primer site were added when TCR cDNA was made by 5'RACE template switching. TCRdb reanalysed the 5' RACE reads using MiXCR and keeps one entry per CDR3 protein. Seen here are 300,000 to 450,000 distinct CDR3 sequences, approximately 8% observed once, and the top ten hold about 16%. The sequence came from a man in his late teens or twenties who received the YFV17D yellow fever vaccine. This specimen consisted of PBMCs, obtained about 49 days after the first yellow fever vaccination.

Here the CDR3 reads CAISESTQGLYGYTF. In nucleotides, the CDR3 is TGTGCCATCAGTGAGTCGACGCAGGGCCTCTATGGCTACACCTTC. The chain recombines TRBV10-3 with TRBJ1-2, with D possibly matching TRBD1 (5 bases). The CDR3 sequence is 15 residues long. Germline CDR1 is ENHRY and CDR2 is SYGVKD. Deletions cut 0 bases from V and 4 bases from J, with 12 bases between.